The sequence of this T cell receptor beta chain was determined in a study of cytomegalovirus exposure and HLA in healthy donors. V lost 2 bases to trimming and J lost 0 bases, with 10 bases between them. The CDR3 consists of 15 residues. Germline V gene lookup returns CDR1 LNHDA and CDR2 SQIVND (reference sequence). The PCR had 60 Vbeta and 13 Jbeta primers. Only in-frame clones appear in the TCRdb table, and some are missing; sequencing was by immunoSEQ multiplex PCR. This sample's table reports under 200,000 clones. The rearrangement uses TRBV19 and TRBJ1-2; a possible D gene is TRBD1 (5 bases). This clonotype originated in a man aged 25 to 45 in good health and CMV-seronegative. The source material was PBMCs. CDR3 sequence reads: CASSISRAANYGYTF. In DNA form, the CDR3 reads TGTGCCAGTAGTATAAGCAGGGCAGCTAACTATGGCTACACCTTC. The full variable domain, in which reference TRBV19 and TRBJ1-2 provide the parts outside the CDR3, is DGGITQSPKYLFRKEGQNVTLSCEQNLNHDAMYWYRQDPGQGLRLIYYSQIVNDFQKGDIAEGYSVSREKKESFPLTVTSAQKNPTAFYLCASSISRAANYGYTFGSGTRLTVV.